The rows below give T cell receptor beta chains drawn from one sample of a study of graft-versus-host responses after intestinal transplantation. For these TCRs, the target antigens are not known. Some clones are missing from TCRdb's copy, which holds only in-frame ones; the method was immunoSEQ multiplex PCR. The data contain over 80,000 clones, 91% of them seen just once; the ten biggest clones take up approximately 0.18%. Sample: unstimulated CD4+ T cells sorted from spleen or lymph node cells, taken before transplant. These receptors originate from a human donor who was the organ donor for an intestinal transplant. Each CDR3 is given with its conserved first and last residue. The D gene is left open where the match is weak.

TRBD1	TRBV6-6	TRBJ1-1	TGTGCCAGCAGCCGACAGGGAATGAACACTGAAGCTTTCTTT	CASSRQGMNTEAFF
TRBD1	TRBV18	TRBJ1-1	TGTGCCAGCTCACCAGGCCGACAGGGGATGGTATCTGAAGCTTTCTTT	CASSPGRQGMVSEAFF
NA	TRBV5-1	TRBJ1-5	TGCGCCAGCAGCTTACAGGGACCCAATCAGCCCCAGCATTTT	CASSLQGPNQPQHF
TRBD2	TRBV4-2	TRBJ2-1	TGTGCCAGCAGCCACGAGACTAGCGGGGGGCACGATGAGCAGTTCTTC	CASSHETSGGHDEQFF
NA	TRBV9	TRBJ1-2	TGTGCCAGCAGCCCAGCCCGGGGGGCCTATGGCTACACCTTC	CASSPARGAYGYTF
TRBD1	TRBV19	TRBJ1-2	TGTGCCAGTAGTATAGCCGGGACAGGGACTTACACCTTC	CASSIAGTGTYTF
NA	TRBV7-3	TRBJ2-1	TGTGCCAGCAGCTCCAGGGGGGCGAGCTCCTACAATGAGCAGTTCTTC	CASSSRGASSYNEQFF
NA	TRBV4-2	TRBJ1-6	TGTGCCAGCAGCCAACGGGACAAGATCTCACCCCTCCACTTT	CASSQRDKISPLHF
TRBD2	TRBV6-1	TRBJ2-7	TGTGCCAGCAGGGGGAGCGGGACTAGCTTCCACGAGCAGTACTTC	CASRGSGTSFHEQYF
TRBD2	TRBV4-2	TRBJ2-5	TGTGCCAGCAGCCAAGGGGAATGGGAGGGAGAGACCCAGTACTTC	CASSQGEWEGETQYF
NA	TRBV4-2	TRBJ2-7	TGTGCCAGCAGCTTCGACAGCAACAAAAACTACGAGCAGTACTTC	CASSFDSNKNYEQYF
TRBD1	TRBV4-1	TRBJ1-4	TGCGCCAGCAGTCAAATACAGGGGACTAATGAAAAACTGTTTTTT	CASSQIQGTNEKLFF
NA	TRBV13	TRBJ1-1	TGTGCCAGCAGCCAGGGGCAAAATATGAACACTGAAGCTTTCTTT	CASSQGQNMNTEAFF